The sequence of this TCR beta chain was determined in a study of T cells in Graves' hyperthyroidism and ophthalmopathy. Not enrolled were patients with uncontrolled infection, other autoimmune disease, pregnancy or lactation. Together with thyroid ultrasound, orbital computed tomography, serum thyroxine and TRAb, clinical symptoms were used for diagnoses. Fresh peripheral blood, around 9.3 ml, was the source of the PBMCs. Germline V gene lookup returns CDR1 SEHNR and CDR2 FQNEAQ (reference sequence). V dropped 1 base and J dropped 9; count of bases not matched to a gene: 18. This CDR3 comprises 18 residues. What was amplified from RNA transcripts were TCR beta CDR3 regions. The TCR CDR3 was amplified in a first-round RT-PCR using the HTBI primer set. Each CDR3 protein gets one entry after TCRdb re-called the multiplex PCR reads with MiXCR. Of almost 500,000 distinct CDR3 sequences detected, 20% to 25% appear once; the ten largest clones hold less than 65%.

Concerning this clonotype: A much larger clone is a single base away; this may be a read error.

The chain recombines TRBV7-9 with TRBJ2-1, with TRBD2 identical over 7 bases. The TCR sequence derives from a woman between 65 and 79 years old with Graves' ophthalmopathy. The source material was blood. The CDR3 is CASSLGRLAGLTTREQFF. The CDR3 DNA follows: TGTGCCAGCAGCTTAGGCCGACTAGCCGGGTTGACAACACGTGAGCAGTTCTTC.